The 16 T cell receptor beta chains in this list originate from one sample, sequenced in a study of vaccination and CD4 T cells after COVID-19. Cultured CD4+ T cell DNA was sequenced using the Oncomine TCR Beta short-read assay. Each CDR3 protein gets one entry after TCRdb re-called the PCR reads with MiXCR. The sample has approximately 3,100 distinct CDR3 sequences; less than 65% are singletons. Treatment: roughly ten-day PBMC culture with coronavirus spike peptide pools or control peptides (ViraFEST assay). Antigens for these TCRs are unknown. The source material was CD4+ T cells from blood, cultured in vitro. The receptors shown here come from a human donor who had recovered from COVID-19.

This rearrangement joins TRBV14 to TRBJ1-2, with D uncertain. This CDR3 is built from 12 residues. The V end lost 1 base, the J end lost 8 bases, and 8 bases lay between the germline ends. Germline lookup yields CDR1 SGHDN and CDR2 FVKESK. CDR3 sequence (DNA): TGTGCCAGCAGCCAAGTTTCGGAGGGCTACACCTTC. This encodes CASSQVSEGYTF. Full variable domain (remainder filled in from reference TRBV14 and TRBJ1-2): EAGVTQFPSHSVIEKGQTVTLRCDPISGHDNLYWYRRVMGKEIKFLLHFVKESKQDESGMPNNRFLAERTGGTYSTLKVQPAELEDSGVYFCASSQVSEGYTFGSGTRLTVV.

V and J are TRBV7-9 and TRBJ2-3; 9 bases fit TRBD2. Trimming took 7 bases from V and 2 from J; bases not matched to a gene: 10. The CDR3 runs 16 residues. CDR1 and CDR2 from the germline V gene are SEHNR and FQNEAQ (reference sequence). The CDR3, as DNA: TGTGCCAGCACCCAACCCCTAGCGGGGACCACAGATACGCAGTATTTT. Translation gives CASTQPLAGTTDTQYF.

This clonotype was observed a few times. The junction does not match germline at one end; this may be a read error. The rearrangement uses TRBV7-7 and TRBJ2-5, with D hard to call. This CDR3 contains 13 residues. CDR1 is SSHAT, CDR2 FNYEAQ, per germline (reference sequence). The CDR3 reads CASSFGLQETQYF. In DNA form, the CDR3 reads TGTGCTAGCAGCTTTGGGCTGCAAGAGACCCAGTACTTC.

The chain links TRBV5-8 to TRBJ2-3; 14 bases align to TRBD2. Unmatched junction bases numbered 4, after V lost 4 bases and J lost 0 bases. This CDR3 has 17 amino acids. Per germline, CDR1 SGHTS and CDR2 YDEGEE. The CDR3 bases are TGTGCCAGCAGCCTGGGACTAGCGGGGGTTAGCACAGATACGCAGTATTTT. This codes for CASSLGLAGVSTDTQYF. Complete variable domain (other parts from reference TRBV5-8 and TRBJ2-3): EAGVTQSPTHLIKTRGQQATLRCSPISGHTSVYWYQQALGLGLQFLLWYDEGEERNRGNFPPRFSGRQFPNYSSELNVNALELEDSALYLCASSLGLAGVSTDTQYFGPGTRLTVL.

The chain combines TRBV5-1 with TRBJ1-1, with a weak D call TRBD1 (5 bases). CDR3 length: 15 residues. Germline lookup yields CDR1 SGHRS and CDR2 YFSETQ. V gave up 0 bases and J gave up 0 bases, with 9 bases separating them. Here the CDR3 reads CASSLEGTVNTEAFF. As DNA, the CDR3 is TGCGCCAGCAGCTTGGAGGGGACGGTGAACACTGAAGCTTTCTTT.

V and J are TRBV12-3 or TRBV12-4 and TRBJ1-1; no clear D. V shed 8 bases and J shed 1 base, with 11 bases lying between them. The CDR3 spans 13 residues. For the CDR3, the DNA is TGTGCCAGCGCTCGGACTTCGAACACTGAAGCTTTCTTT. Translating it yields CASARTSNTEAFF.

This clonotype was seen only a few times. The chain carries TRBV6-1 and TRBJ1-1; D gene ambiguous. Trimming pared 6 bases from V and 2 bases from J, leaving 13 bases between. The CDR3 length is 14 residues. CDR1 is MNHNS, CDR2 SASEGT, per germline. CDR3 region: CASRPQRGNTEAFF. CDR3 bases: TGTGCCAGCAGGCCTCAGCGCGGAAACACTGAAGCTTTCTTT.

The sample holds one count of this clonotype. A read error may account for a junction end that differs from germline. This chain uses TRBV6-1 with TRBJ2-7; 10 nucleotides agree with TRBD2. Germline CDR1 MNHNS, CDR2 SASEGT. This CDR3 spans 16 amino acids. The CDR3 region is CASSGAGTSETYEQYF. CDR3 DNA sequence: TGCGCCAGCAGTGGGGCCGGGACTAGCGAGACCTACGAGCAGTACTTC.

The chain links TRBV6-1 to TRBJ2-1; 10 bases align to TRBD2. The J segment lost 0 bases and the V segment lost 6 bases, leaving 5 bases of the junction unmatched. CDR1 and CDR2 (germline): MNHNS, SASEGT. The CDR3 spans 16 residues. The CDR3 loop is CASRRASGSSYNEQFF. The CDR3 DNA sequence: TGTGCCAGCAGAAGAGCTAGCGGGAGCTCCTACAATGAGCAGTTCTTC.

This clonotype was observed once. V is TRBV10-1 and J is TRBJ2-3, with D tentatively TRBD1 (8 bases). The CDR3 runs 18 residues. The germline V gene encodes CDR1 WNHNN and CDR2 SYGVQD (reference sequence). With 10 bases removed from V and 0 bases from J, the gap between germline ends came to 26 bases. CDR3 nucleotide sequence: TGCGCCAACCGACCCGGAGATACAGGGGGGGCTAGCACAGATACGCAGTATTTT. Protein sequence: CANRPGDTGGASTDTQYF.

This clonotype was detected only a few times. This chain joins TRBV6-5 and TRBJ1-1; TRBD1 matches at 7 bases. Trimming took 4 bases from V and 0 from J; bases not matched to a gene: 5. Looked up from germline, CDR1 is MNHEY and CDR2 is SVGAGI. CDR3 length equals 15 residues. The CDR3 nucleotides read TGTGCCAGCAGTTCCCAGGGGGTCATGAACACTGAAGCTTTCTTT. It encodes CASSSQGVMNTEAFF.

This sequence joins TRBV24-1 and TRBJ2-4; TRBD1 agrees at 9 bases. This CDR3 is built from 15 residues. Germline V gives CDR1 KGHDR, CDR2 SFDVKD. Losses at the gene ends were 4 bases for V and 4 bases for J; bases not matched to a gene: 4. In DNA form, the CDR3 reads TGTGCCACCAGTGACCCTGGACAGGGGAAAAACATTCAGTACTTC. Its protein product is CATSDPGQGKNIQYF.

By proportion, this clonotype is medium-sized. The chain couples TRBV20-1 to TRBJ1-2; possible D gene TRBD1, 6 bases. The CDR3 has 12 amino acids. Germline lookup yields CDR1 DFQATT and CDR2 SNEGSKA (reference sequence). V dropped 6 bases and J dropped 8 bases, with 16 bases sitting between them. The CDR3 sequence is CSALTGVNGYTF. CDR3 coding DNA: TGCAGTGCGCTGACAGGAGTGAACGGCTACACCTTC.

The genes are TRBV29-1 and TRBJ1-1; D is unclear. Germline V gene sequence: CDR1 SQVTM, CDR2 ANQGSEA. V was trimmed by 1 base and J by 1 base, leaving 4 bases between them. This CDR3 comprises 12 residues. The CDR3 sequence is CSVEVENTEAFF. In nucleotides, the CDR3 is TGCAGCGTTGAAGTCGAGAACACTGAAGCTTTCTTT. Together with reference TRBV29-1 and TRBJ1-1, the CDR3 gives the full variable domain: SAVISQKPSRDICQRGTSLTIQCQVDSQVTMMFWYRQQPGQSLTLIATANQGSEATYESGFVIDKFPISRPNLTFSTLTVSNMSPEDSSIYLCSVEVENTEAFFGQGTRLTVV.

V is TRBV6-1 and J is TRBJ1-6; TRBD1 is a possible D gene (6 bases). V lost 9 bases to trimming and J lost 10 bases, with 16 bases between them. The germline gives CDR1 MNHNS, CDR2 SASEGT. CDR3 size: 13 residues. The CDR3 region is CARTGQYWSPLHF. CDR3 in DNA: TGTGCCAGGACGGGACAATATTGGTCACCCCTCCACTTT.

The rearrangement links TRBV7-9 to TRBJ1-1, with 8 bases identical to TRBD1. Trimming at V came to 4 bases and at J to 3 bases, leaving 4 bases not matched to a gene. The germline V gene encodes CDR1 SEHNR and CDR2 FQNEAQ (reference sequence). The CDR3 totals 14 residues. DNA of the CDR3: TGTGCCAGCAGCTGGTCGACAGGGGACACTGAAGCTTTCTTT. This sequence encodes CASSWSTGDTEAFF.